These 18 T cell receptor beta chains were all obtained from the same sample, sequenced in a study of shared clonotypes between healthy human individuals. The assay was immunoSEQ multiplex PCR, and TCRdb's table has in-frame clones only and misses some. The sample gives roughly 2,500,000 clones, approximately 93% of which show up once; roughly 0.36% is in the top ten. Input material: naive CD4+ T cells from PBMCs. This sample's subset: CD45RA+ positively selected. The source is a man in his late teens or twenties in good health. Some clones in this sample may be carry-over from other donors' samples.

V gene TRBV28 combines with J gene TRBJ1-1; tentative D call: TRBD1 (6 bases). The CDR3 loop spans 14 amino acids. The V gene's germline CDR1 is MDHEN and CDR2 SYDVKM. Between the trimmed V and J ends, which lost 6 bases and 11 bases, there was a span of 22 bases. The CDR3 here is CASSPSGGGTGAFF. CDR3 in DNA: TGTGCCAGCAGCCCCTCGGGGGGCGGAACGGGTGCTTTCTTT.

CDR3 bases: TGTGCCAGCAGCCCCCGTAGGTCGTCACATGGCTACACCTTC. It encodes CASSPRRSSHGYTF. The chain links TRBV7-3 to TRBJ1-2, with no clear D. CDR3 length equals 14 residues. The germline V gene encodes CDR1 SGHTA and CDR2 FQGTGA. V shed 5 bases and J shed 6 bases, with 16 bases lying between them.

CDR3 nucleotides: TGTGCCAGCAGCCCCGTTGGGACAGGGACCTATGGCTACACCTTC. Its protein product is CASSPVGTGTYGYTF. V usage is TRBV2 and J usage is TRBJ1-2; 9 bases are shared with TRBD1. The CDR3 runs to 15 residues. With 6 bases clipped from V and 4 bases from J, the junction kept 9 bases outside the gene matches. Germline CDR1 and CDR2: SNHLY and FYNNEI.

The rearrangement links TRBV2 to TRBJ2-7; 7 bases are a match to TRBD2. Germline CDR1 SNHLY, CDR2 FYNNEI. V trimming: 8 bases; J trimming: 4 bases; junction bases outside the gene matches: 5. CDR3 length: 12 residues. The CDR3 spells CASRGELYEQYF. CDR3 DNA sequence: TGTGCCAGCCGGGGGGAGCTATACGAGCAGTACTTC.

Only one count was recorded for this clone. CDR3 sequence (DNA): TGTGCCAGCACCCTACTAGCGGGAGGGCCCTACAATGAGCAGTTCTTC. Its protein is CASTLLAGGPYNEQFF. The chain carries TRBV28 and TRBJ2-1; 13 bases agree with TRBD2. This CDR3 is built from 16 residues. Germline V gene sequence: CDR1 MDHEN, CDR2 SYDVKM. V gave up 7 bases and J gave up 2 bases; unmatched junction bases: 5.

The V call is TRBV6-5, the J call TRBJ1-2; 7 bases match TRBD1. CDR3 size: 14 residues. V shed 6 bases, J shed 8 bases, and the junction held 12 bases outside the gene matches. CDR1 MNHEY and CDR2 SVGAGI come from the germline V gene. CDR3 in amino acids: CASSPGTGARGYTF. The CDR3 DNA reads as TGTGCCAGCAGCCCCGGAACAGGGGCTAGGGGCTACACCTTC.

This chain uses TRBV2 with TRBJ2-3; 10 nucleotides agree with TRBD2. There are 17 residues in the CDR3. Germline V gene lookup returns CDR1 SNHLY and CDR2 FYNNEI. With V trimmed by 1 base and J by 5 bases, 9 bases remained unmatched. CDR3 residues: CASSEGRVAGGVDTQYF. CDR3 in DNA: TGTGCCAGCAGTGAAGGAAGGGTAGCGGGAGGTGTAGATACGCAGTATTTT.

V usage is TRBV6-5 and J usage is TRBJ1-4; 8 bases fit TRBD1. V was pared by 6 bases and J by 7 bases, with 7 bases of the junction left unmatched. The CDR3 runs 14 residues. Per germline, CDR1 MNHEY and CDR2 SVGAGI. CDR3 bases: TGTGCCAGCAGAGTGACCGGGACAGGTGAAAAACTGTTTTTT. Translating gives CASRVTGTGEKLFF.

This chain links TRBV28 with TRBJ2-1, with D unresolved. CDR3 length: 16 residues. Trimming removed 6 bases at V and 2 bases at J, with 17 bases between. The germline V gene has CDR1 MDHEN and CDR2 SYDVKM. CDR3 protein: CASRQPGLLPYNEQFF. In DNA, the CDR3 is TGTGCCAGCAGACAACCGGGCCTTCTACCCTACAATGAGCAGTTCTTC.

This clone came up a few times. V and J are TRBV5-1 and TRBJ2-1; D is unclear. Germline V lookup: CDR1 SGHRS, CDR2 YFSETQ. This CDR3 region has 14 residues. V was clipped by 0 bases and J by 2 bases, with 6 bases between them. The CDR3 loop is CASSLEAPYNEQFF. In nucleotides, the CDR3 is TGCGCCAGCAGCTTGGAGGCACCCTACAATGAGCAGTTCTTC.

The gene calls are TRBV6-6 and TRBJ1-6; D perhaps matches TRBD1 (5 bases). CDR1 and CDR2 from the germline V gene are MNHNY and SVGAGI (reference sequence). The CDR3 extends over 16 amino acids. The V end was cut by 8 bases, the J end by 7 bases, with 21 bases between. CDR3 in amino acids: CASDPGLGGGNSPLHF. The CDR3 nucleotides are TGTGCCAGCGACCCTGGCCTGGGGGGAGGGAATTCACCCCTCCACTTT.

The DNA of the CDR3 is TGTGCCAGCAGTTTGACAGGGAACCATGACGAGCAGTACTTC. Its protein product is CASSLTGNHDEQYF. The rearrangement joins TRBV6-5 to TRBJ2-7, with 7 bases matching TRBD1. The CDR3 sequence is 14 residues long. The germline V gene encodes CDR1 MNHEY and CDR2 SVGAGI. The V and J ends lost 4 bases and 5 bases, in that order; junction bases with no gene match: 8.

CDR3 sequence (DNA): TGTGCCACCAGCACCAGGACAGGGAGTTACGAGCAGTACTTC. Its protein is CATSTRTGSYEQYF. The chain carries TRBV15 and TRBJ2-7, with TRBD1 matching over 8 bases. The V gene's germline CDR1 is LNHNV and CDR2 YYDKDF (reference sequence). V trimming: 4 bases; J trimming: 4 bases; junction bases outside the gene matches: 6. The CDR3 has 14 amino acids.

This chain uses TRBV28 with TRBJ1-2; D might be TRBD1 (5 bases). The CDR3 is 14 residues long. The V gene lost 5 bases and the J gene lost 3 bases, with 13 bases spanning the gap. The germline V gene has CDR1 MDHEN and CDR2 SYDVKM. Here the CDR3 reads CASSLDSSYYGYTF. DNA for the CDR3: TGTGCCAGCAGTCTTGACAGCTCCTACTATGGCTACACCTTC.

The chain joins TRBV25-1 to TRBJ1-1, with TRBD1 as a possible D gene (6 bases). The V gene's germline CDR1 is MGHDK and CDR2 SYGVNS. V lost 6 bases and J lost 3, with 14 bases in between. This CDR3 has 14 residues. The CDR3, as DNA: TGTGCCAGCAGAAGGGGGGGGTCTGACACTGAAGCTTTCTTT. It specifies CASRRGGSDTEAFF.

V and J are TRBV18 and TRBJ2-3; 8 nucleotides line up with TRBD1. The CDR3 length is 13 residues. Per the germline V gene, CDR1 is KGHSH and CDR2 is LQKENI. The V and J ends lost 8 bases and 2 bases, in that order; junction bases with no gene match: 3. CDR3 loop: CASGQGLTDTQYF. CDR3 in DNA: TGTGCCAGCGGACAGGGCCTCACAGATACGCAGTATTTT.

This clone is a singleton in its sample. The chain links TRBV7-8 to TRBJ2-1, with D hard to call. The germline gives CDR1 SGHVS, CDR2 FQNEAQ. Deletions cut 0 bases from V and 7 bases from J, with 16 bases between. The CDR3 length is 16 residues. In DNA form, the CDR3 reads TGTGCCAGCAGCTTAGCGGCTAGTCAGTTGGCGAATGAGCAGTTCTTC. It is translated as CASSLAASQLANEQFF.

The chain links TRBV27 to TRBJ1-2; 9 nucleotides match TRBD1. J was trimmed by 6 bases and V by 9 bases; bases with no gene match: 11. Germline values: CDR1 MNHEY, CDR2 SMNVEV (reference sequence). The CDR3 is 14 amino acids. The chain's CDR3 is CASRPGQGIDGYTF. In nucleotides, the CDR3 is TGTGCCAGTCGTCCGGGACAGGGAATCGATGGCTACACCTTC.